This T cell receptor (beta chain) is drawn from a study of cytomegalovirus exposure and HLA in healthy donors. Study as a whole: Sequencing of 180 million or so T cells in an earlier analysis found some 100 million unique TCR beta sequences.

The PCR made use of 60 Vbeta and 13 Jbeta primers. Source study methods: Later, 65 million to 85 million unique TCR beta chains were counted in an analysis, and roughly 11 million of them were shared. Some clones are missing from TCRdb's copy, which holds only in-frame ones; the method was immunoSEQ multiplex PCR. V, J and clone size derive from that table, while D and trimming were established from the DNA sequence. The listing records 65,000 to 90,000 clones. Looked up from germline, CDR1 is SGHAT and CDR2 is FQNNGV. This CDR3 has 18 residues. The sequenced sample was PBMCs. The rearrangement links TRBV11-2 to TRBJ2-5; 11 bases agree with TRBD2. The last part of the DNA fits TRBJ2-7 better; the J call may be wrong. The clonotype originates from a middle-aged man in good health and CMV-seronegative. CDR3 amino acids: CASTPRASASGGNYEQYF. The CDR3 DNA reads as TGTGCCAGCACCCCCAGGGCGTCGGCTAGCGGGGGGAACTACGAGCAGTACTTC.